This entry lists 20 T cell receptor beta chains sequenced from one sample in a study of T-cell reconstitution after alpha-beta-depleted transplantation in children (dated by TCRdb to 2015 to 2016). Library preparation was by PCR. Sequencing used an Illumina HiSeq 2500. To normalize quantification of the TCRbeta repertoire, the TCR libraries were built with molecular barcoding that relied on unique molecular identifiers. TCRdb reprocessing: public reads trimmed at Q25 with fastp, clones called with MiXCR, in-frame beta chains kept. Every distinct CDR3 protein forms one entry, paired with its most common genes and DNA. The sample table holds about 4,200 distinct CDR3 sequences, of which roughly a fifth were seen once. The ten largest clones take up 40% to 55% of the sample. Per the publication, the treatment or condition label means: allogeneic hematopoietic cell transplantation with graft depleted of TCRalphabeta T cells and CD19 B cells.

The sequenced sample was PBMCs, mostly from graft donor cells, obtained 180 days after TCRalphabeta/CD19-depleted stem cell transplant. Source of these receptors: a male patient under 10 years old who had a stem cell transplant for acute lymphoblastic leukemia, so the T cells may come from the graft donor.

This clonotype was seen repeatedly, ten times or more. The rearrangement uses TRBV7-2 and TRBJ2-3, with D maybe TRBD2 (5 bases). V was cut by 1 base and J by 3 bases, with 11 bases left in between. Germline CDR1 reads SGHTA; CDR2 reads FQGNSA. The CDR3 has 15 amino acids. Written as DNA, the CDR3 is TGTGCCAGCAGCTTAGGGTGGGGAGTAACAGATACGCAGTATTTT. Residues: CASSLGWGVTDTQYF.

This clonotype was recorded only once. This chain links TRBV7-9 with TRBJ2-1; 8 bases agree with TRBD1. The germline CDR1 and CDR2 sequences are SEHNR and FQNEAQ (reference sequence). V dropped 3 bases and J dropped 3; count of bases not matched to a gene: 4. The CDR3 contains 15 residues. CDR3 in amino acids: CASSFRDRFYNEQFF. The CDR3 coding sequence is TGTGCCAGCAGCTTCCGGGACAGGTTCTACAATGAGCAGTTCTTC.

The chain combines TRBV7-3 with TRBJ2-2; TRBD2 agrees at 10 bases. With 2 bases clipped from V and 4 bases from J, the junction kept 4 bases outside the gene matches. Per germline, CDR1 SGHTA and CDR2 FQGTGA. The CDR3 runs 16 residues. Here the CDR3 reads CASSLASGGLTGELFF. In DNA form, the CDR3 reads TGTGCCAGCAGCTTAGCTAGCGGGGGCCTCACCGGGGAGCTGTTTTTT.

This clonotype was detected many times. The chain is built from TRBV20-1 and TRBJ2-3, with a tentative D call TRBD1 (5 bases). There are 14 residues in the CDR3. V lost 5 bases to trimming and J lost 0 bases, with 12 bases between them. CDR1 DFQATT and CDR2 SNEGSKA come from the germline V gene (reference sequence). CDR3 in DNA: TGCAGTGCTTGGGCCAGGGTGAGCACAGATACGCAGTATTTT. This translates into CSAWARVSTDTQYF.

This clonotype was detected ten times or more. The chain couples TRBV7-9 to TRBJ1-5; 7 bases map to TRBD1. Unmatched junction bases numbered 3, after V lost 5 bases and J lost 5 bases. The CDR3 sequence is 13 residues long. In germline, CDR1 is SEHNR, CDR2 FQNEAQ (reference sequence). The CDR3 DNA reads as TGTGCCAGCAGCCGACAGGGTGATCAGCCCCAGCATTTT. This gives the protein CASSRQGDQPQHF.

The J gene is TRBJ2-1, the V gene TRBV2; D unresolved. V lost 3 bases, J lost 0 bases, and 6 bases lay in between. The germline gives CDR1 SNHLY, CDR2 FYNNEI. This CDR3 region has 14 residues. DNA of the CDR3: TGTGCCAGCAGTGAGGATAGCTCCTACAATGAGCAGTTCTTC. It encodes CASSEDSSYNEQFF.

This clonotype was counted many times. The V call is TRBV12-3 or TRBV12-4, the J call TRBJ2-7; D not resolved. V lost 7 bases, J lost 2 bases, and 15 bases lay in between. The CDR3 contains 14 residues. CDR3 loop: CASTKSGFPYEQYF. The CDR3 nucleotides are TGTGCCAGCACCAAGTCCGGGTTCCCCTACGAGCAGTACTTC.

In its sample, this clonotype was seen many times. The CDR3 DNA sequence: TGTGCCAGCAGCTTAGTCCAGGGGGGTAATCAGCCCCAGCATTTT. It specifies CASSLVQGGNQPQHF. This chain connects TRBV7-6 to TRBJ1-5; 7 bases align to TRBD1. V dropped 1 base and J dropped 4; count of bases not matched to a gene: 4. Germline-derived CDR1 and CDR2 are SGHVS and FNYEAQ. The CDR3 contains 15 residues.

This clonotype was counted ten times or more. The chain recombines TRBV11-2 with TRBJ2-7; D call uncertain. Trimming shortened V by 5 bases and J by 7 bases, and 15 bases separated the two germline ends. CDR3 length equals 13 residues. From germline, CDR1 is SGHAT and CDR2 FQNNGV. CDR3 protein: CASSPIGVLEQYF. As DNA, the CDR3 is TGTGCCAGCAGCCCTATCGGAGTCCTTGAGCAGTACTTC. Drawing the rest from reference TRBV11-2 and TRBJ2-7, the complete variable domain is EAGVAQSPRYKIIEKRQSVAFWCNPISGHATLYWYQQILGQGPKLLIQFQNNGVVDDSQLPKDRFSAERLKGVDSTLKIQPAKLEDSAVYLCASSPIGVLEQYFGPGTRLTVT.

This clonotype came up many times. J is TRBJ1-4 and V is TRBV6-5; 8 bases are shared with TRBD1. CDR1 and CDR2 (germline): MNHEY, SVGAGI. The length of the CDR3 is 15 residues. After removal of 2 bases from V and 11 bases from J, the junction contained 10 bases not matched to a gene. DNA for the CDR3: TGTGCCAGCAGTTACCAGCAGGGGGCGAAATGGAAACTGTTTTTT. Its translation is CASSYQQGAKWKLFF.

This clonotype has a handful of counts. V and J are TRBV7-7 and TRBJ1-5; 7 bases agree with TRBD1. The V gene's germline CDR1 is SSHAT and CDR2 FNYEAQ (reference sequence). CDR3 length: 16 residues. V lost 4 bases and J lost 3; bases outside the gene matches: 9. CDR3 nucleotides: TGTGCCAGCAGCTCTCGAACAGGGGACGACAATCAGCCCCAGCATTTT. Amino acid sequence: CASSSRTGDDNQPQHF.

This rearrangement joins TRBV20-1 to TRBJ2-7; D is perhaps TRBD1 (7 bases). V lost 2 bases, J lost 1 base, and 12 bases lay in between. The CDR3 totals 14 residues. The V gene's germline CDR1 is DFQATT and CDR2 SNEGSKA (reference sequence). CDR3 bases: TGCAGTGCTAGACAGGGGGGAAGTTCCTACGAGCAGTACTTC. Encoded protein: CSARQGGSSYEQYF.

V is TRBV5-1 and J is TRBJ2-1, with D tentatively TRBD1 or TRBD2 (5 bases each). The V and J ends lost 5 bases and 0 bases respectively, with 9 bases between them. Germline V gene data show CDR1 as SGHRS and CDR2 as YFSETQ. The CDR3 is 14 amino acids. This CDR3 is CASSPGHSYNEQFF. CDR3 in DNA: TGCGCCAGCAGTCCGGGGCACTCCTACAATGAGCAGTTCTTC.

The table lists this clonotype with many counts. CDR3: CASRERQGAGYGYTF. The CDR3 region has the DNA TGTGCCAGCAGAGAACGTCAGGGGGCTGGCTATGGCTACACCTTC. The rearrangement uses TRBV12-3 or TRBV12-4 and TRBJ1-2; TRBD1 matches 8 bases. The CDR3 has 15 residues. V shed 6 bases, J shed 4 bases, and the junction held 10 bases outside the gene matches.

This clonotype was counted ten times or more. The chain joins TRBV20-1 to TRBJ2-3; 9 bases fit TRBD2. Germline lookup yields CDR1 DFQATT and CDR2 SNEGSKA (reference sequence). CDR3 length: 15 residues. The junction had 10 bases not matched to a gene; V was cut back by 3 bases and J by 6 bases. The CDR3 protein is CSASPGTSPEDTQYF. The CDR3 DNA follows: TGCAGTGCTAGTCCCGGGACTAGCCCGGAGGATACGCAGTATTTT.

In its sample, this clonotype ranks as medium-sized. One end of the junction does not line up with germline, which may come from a read error. The chain joins TRBV12-3 or TRBV12-4 to TRBJ1-3, with a weak D call TRBD1 (6 bases). This CDR3 is built from 13 residues. The chain's CDR3 is CASSRTAPGVVSF. The DNA of the CDR3 is TGTGCCAGCAGTCGGACAGCCCCAGGAGTTGTGAGTTTT.

This chain connects TRBV23-1 to TRBJ2-3; possible D gene TRBD2, 5 bases. TRBV23-1 carries the ORF label, with uncertain function. Deletions cut 6 bases from V and 0 bases from J, with 7 bases between. The CDR3 sequence is 13 residues long. Written as DNA, the CDR3 is TGCGCCAGCAGGGAGGACAGCACAGATACGCAGTATTTT. Translated: CASREDSTDTQYF.

This clonotype was found many times. The genes are TRBV7-2 and TRBJ2-7; D might be TRBD1 (5 bases). The CDR3 has 15 residues. The V end was cut by 4 bases, the J end by 3 bases, with 16 bases between. Germline V gene lookup returns CDR1 SGHTA and CDR2 FQGNSA. The CDR3 spells CASSSFQGRFYEQYF. Written as DNA, the CDR3 is TGTGCCAGCAGCTCCTTTCAGGGTAGGTTCTACGAGCAGTACTTC.

At least ten counts were recorded for this clonotype. The V and J genes are TRBV7-9 and TRBJ2-1, with D possibly TRBD2 on 5 matching bases. The CDR3 is made up of 15 amino acids. Germline-derived CDR1 and CDR2 are SEHNR and FQNEAQ (reference sequence). The V and J ends lost 0 bases and 3 bases respectively, with 9 bases between them. For the CDR3, the DNA is TGTGCCAGCAGCTTAGCGCGAGGGATCTACAATGAGCAGTTCTTC. Amino acids: CASSLARGIYNEQFF.

Concerning this clonotype itself: One junction end disagrees with the germline gene, perhaps due to a read error. The chain has TRBV6-1 and TRBJ1-4; D gene ambiguous. Germline V gives CDR1 MNHNS, CDR2 SASEGT. The CDR3 runs to 14 residues. CDR3 residues: CASSNDAVPEKLFF. CDR3 in DNA: TGTGCCAGCAGCAACGACGCGGTGCCAGAAAAACTGTTTTTC.